This TCR beta chain emerged from a study of T-cell reconstitution after alpha-beta-depleted transplantation in children. Whole-study findings and limits: Roughly two months post-transplant, alpha-beta T cells reportedly originated from several hundred graft clones that had expanded.

The V gene's germline CDR1 is SGHRS and CDR2 YFSETQ. The CDR3 totals 16 residues. The J segment lost 4 bases and the V segment lost 2 bases, leaving 5 bases of the junction unmatched. There are a few counts of this clonotype. Its antigen remains unidentified. Unique molecular identifiers were used in preparing the TCRbeta library. TCRdb reprocessed the PCR reads via MiXCR and lists one record per CDR3 protein. The table lists hundreds of thousands of distinct CDR3 sequences, roughly 15% of them singletons. This TCR was sampled from a boy in the first two years of life who had a stem cell transplant for Wiskott-Aldrich syndrome, so the T cells may come from the graft donor. Sequenced material: PBMCs, mostly from graft donor cells, taken 360 days after TCRalphabeta/CD19-depleted stem cell transplant. The chain couples TRBV5-1 to TRBJ2-1; TRBD2 matches at 11 bases. CDR3 bases: TGCGCCAGCAGCTTACTAGCGGGGGCCGGGTACAATGAGCAGTTCTTC. This sequence encodes CASSLLAGAGYNEQFF.